This TCR beta chain was profiled in a study of blood T cell repertoires in COVID-19. Study as a whole: Samples came from the United States, Italy and Spain, spanning acute and convalescent COVID-19.

Measured with immunoSEQ multiplex PCR; TCRdb has only the in-frame clones, and not every one. The sample lists about 480,000 clones, 70% to 90% occurring once. Which cohort a participant joined came from the clinical history participants gave. Before being deemed recovered, Cohort 3 donors had two negative PCRs, clearance, or symptom resolution. This CDR3 has 17 amino acids. CDR1 is MGHRA and CDR2 is YSYEKL in the germline V gene. J gave up 5 bases and V 2 bases, and 10 bases lay outside the gene matches. The chain couples TRBV4-1 to TRBJ2-7; 12 bases are shared with TRBD2. The source material was PBMCs or T cells enriched from blood (not recorded which). The source is a woman aged 40 to 55 who had recovered from COVID-19. The CDR3 DNA reads TGCGCCAGCAGCCAATATGATAGGACTAGCGGGATTAACGAGCAGTACTTC. Protein product: CASSQYDRTSGINEQYF.